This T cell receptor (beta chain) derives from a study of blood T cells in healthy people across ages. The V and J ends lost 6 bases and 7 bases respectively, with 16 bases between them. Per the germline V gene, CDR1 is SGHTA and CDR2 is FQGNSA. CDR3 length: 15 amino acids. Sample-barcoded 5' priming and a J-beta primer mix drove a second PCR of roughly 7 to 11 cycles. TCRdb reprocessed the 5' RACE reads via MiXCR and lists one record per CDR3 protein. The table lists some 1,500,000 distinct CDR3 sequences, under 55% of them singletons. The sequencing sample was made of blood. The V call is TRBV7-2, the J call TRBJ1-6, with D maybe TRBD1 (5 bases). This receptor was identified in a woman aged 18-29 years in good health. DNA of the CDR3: TGTGCCAGCAGGCGCTCCGGGACGGGGAATTCACCCCTCCACTTT. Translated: CASRRSGTGNSPLHF.